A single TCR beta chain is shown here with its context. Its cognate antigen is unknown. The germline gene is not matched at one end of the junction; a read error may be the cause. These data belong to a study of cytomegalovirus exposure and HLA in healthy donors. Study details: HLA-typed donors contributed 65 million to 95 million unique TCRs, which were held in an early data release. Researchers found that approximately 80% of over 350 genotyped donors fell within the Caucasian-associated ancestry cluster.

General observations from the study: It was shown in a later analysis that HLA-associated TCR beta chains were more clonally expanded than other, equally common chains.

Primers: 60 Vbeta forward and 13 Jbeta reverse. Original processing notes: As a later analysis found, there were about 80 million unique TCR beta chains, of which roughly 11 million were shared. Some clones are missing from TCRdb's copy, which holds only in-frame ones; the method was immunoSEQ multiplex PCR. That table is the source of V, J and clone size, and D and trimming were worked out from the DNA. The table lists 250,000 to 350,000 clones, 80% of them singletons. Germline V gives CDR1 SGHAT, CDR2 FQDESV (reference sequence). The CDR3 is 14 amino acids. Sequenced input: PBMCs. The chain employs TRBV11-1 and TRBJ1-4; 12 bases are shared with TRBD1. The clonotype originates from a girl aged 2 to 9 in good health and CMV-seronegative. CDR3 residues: CASSTNQGTGGLAF. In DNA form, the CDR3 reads TGTGCCAGCAGCACGAATCAGGGGACAGGGGGCTTGGCCTTT.